The 20 T cell receptor beta chains in this list originate from one sample, sequenced in a study of blood T cell repertoires in COVID-19. Libraries were prepared by immunoSEQ multiplex PCR; TCRdb keeps only in-frame clonotypes and omits some of them. In the table there are around 70,000 clones, approximately 82% of which are singletons. Sequences were obtained from peripheral blood. The receptor set was obtained from a man between 60 and 75 years old with acute or convalescent COVID-19.

The chain links TRBV4-2 to TRBJ2-7; TRBD1 agrees at 10 bases. This CDR3 region has 14 residues. V dropped 4 bases and J dropped 3; count of bases not matched to a gene: 3. The germline V gene has CDR1 LGHNA and CDR2 YNFKEQ. The CDR3 DNA is TGTGCCAGCAGCCGGGGGACAGGGGTCTACGAGCAGTACTTC. As protein: CASSRGTGVYEQYF.

V gene TRBV30 combines with J gene TRBJ1-2; 9 bases line up with TRBD1. V lost 0 bases and J lost 0; bases outside the gene matches: 5. CDR3 size: 16 residues. The germline V gene has CDR1 GTSNPN and CDR2 SVGIG (reference sequence). In nucleotides, the CDR3 is TGTGCCTGGAGTGTTGGGACAGGGATAGCTAACTATGGCTACACCTTC. It encodes CAWSVGTGIANYGYTF.

This clone appeared a single time. The chain carries TRBV6-5 and TRBJ2-7; D is possibly TRBD2 (6 bases). This CDR3 spans 14 amino acids. Germline V gives CDR1 MNHEY, CDR2 SVGAGI. V lost 6 bases and J lost 3, with 15 bases in between. CDR3: CASSRGKAIYEQYF. CDR3 DNA sequence: TGTGCCAGCAGCCGCGGGAAAGCTATCTACGAGCAGTACTTC.

This clone was counted only a few times. The V call is TRBV19, the J call TRBJ1-1, with TRBD1 identical over 9 bases. Germline CDR1 is LNHDA and CDR2 is SQIVND (reference sequence). V was clipped by 6 bases and J by 0 bases; unmatched bases: 2. The CDR3 has 14 amino acids. The CDR3 sequence: CASRGQGMNTEAFF. CDR3 sequence (DNA): TGTGCCAGTAGAGGACAGGGGATGAACACTGAAGCTTTCTTT.

The chain is built from TRBV30 and TRBJ2-3, with 9 bases fitting TRBD2. This CDR3 has 15 amino acids. Germline assignment: CDR1 GTSNPN and CDR2 SVGIG (reference sequence). The V gene end was trimmed by 1 base and the J gene end by 5 bases; junction bases not matched to a gene: 7. In DNA, the CDR3 is TGTGCCTGGAGTGGTCTAGCGGGATCGAGAGATACGCAGTATTTT. Translation: CAWSGLAGSRDTQYF. Variable domain in full (rest from reference TRBV30 and TRBJ2-3): SQTIHQWPATLVQPVGSPLSLECTVEGTSNPNLYWYRQAAGRGLQLLFYSVGIGQISSEVPQNLSASRPQDRQFILSSKKLLLSDSGFYLCAWSGLAGSRDTQYFGPGTRLTVL.

This clone has only one observation. The chain is built from TRBV24-1 and TRBJ2-7; D gene uncertain. The germline V gene encodes CDR1 KGHDR and CDR2 SFDVKD. The CDR3 loop spans 16 amino acids. V lost 0 bases and J 0 bases, leaving 11 bases between the germline ends. CDR3 DNA: TGTGCCACCAGTGATTTGCATTGGGCAGGCTCCTACGAGCAGTACGTC. Protein sequence: CATSDLHWAGSYEQYV.

The chain couples TRBV6-1 to TRBJ1-5; D gene uncertain. Per the germline V gene, CDR1 is MNHNS and CDR2 is SASEGT. Trimming pared 3 bases from V and 2 bases from J, leaving 14 bases between. This CDR3 comprises 16 residues. The CDR3 DNA reads TGTGCCAGCAGTGATTTGAACATTTTGGGCAATCAGCCCCAGCATTTT. Its protein product is CASSDLNILGNQPQHF.

This chain links TRBV10-3 with TRBJ2-7; tentatively, D is TRBD1 (6 bases). Germline loops: CDR1 ENHRY, CDR2 SYGVKD. The CDR3 totals 12 residues. DNA of the CDR3: TGTGCCATCAATGAGAGGGGGTACGAGCAGTACGTC. As protein: CAINERGYEQYV.

This clone counts as medium-sized (0.01 to 0.1%). The V call is TRBV19, the J call TRBJ1-6, with 10 bases fitting TRBD1. The CDR3 is made up of 17 amino acids. Germline V gene sequence: CDR1 LNHDA, CDR2 SQIVND (reference sequence). V dropped 5 bases and J dropped 7; count of bases not matched to a gene: 11. The CDR3 DNA reads TGTGCCAGTAGTGCTCAAGGGACAGGGGTCGGCAATTCACCCCTCCACTTT. It translates to CASSAQGTGVGNSPLHF.

The V call is TRBV6-5, the J call TRBJ1-1, with 10 bases identical to TRBD1. CDR1 and CDR2 from the germline V gene are MNHEY and SVGAGI. The CDR3 length is 15 residues. The V and J ends lost 2 bases and 4 bases, in that order; junction bases with no gene match: 4. The CDR3 is CASSYGDRGGTEAFF. CDR3 coding DNA: TGTGCCAGCAGTTACGGGGACAGGGGAGGCACTGAAGCTTTCTTT.

V usage is TRBV7-2 and J usage is TRBJ1-2, with D possibly being TRBD1 (6 bases). CDR1 and CDR2 from the germline V gene are SGHTA and FQGNSA. The CDR3 totals 16 residues. V gave up 2 bases and J gave up 4 bases, with 17 bases separating them. The DNA for the CDR3 is TGTGCCAGCAGCTTATGGGACCCGGGACACATCTATGGCTACACCTTC. Its translation: CASSLWDPGHIYGYTF.

The genes are TRBV13 and TRBJ2-3, with 10 bases lining up with TRBD2. The CDR3 length is 16 residues. Germline CDR1 PRHDT, CDR2 FYEKMQ (reference sequence). The V and J ends lost 1 base and 0 bases, in that order; junction bases with no gene match: 1. In nucleotides, the CDR3 is TGTGCCAGCAGCTTAGAACTAGCGGGGAGCACAGATACGCAGTATTTT. This gives the protein CASSLELAGSTDTQYF.

J is TRBJ1-2 and V is TRBV5-4; 9 bases are shared with TRBD1. Germline V gene data show CDR1 as SGHNT and CDR2 as YYREEE (reference sequence). The CDR3 contains 15 residues. Trimming at V came to 0 bases and at J to 5 bases, leaving 5 bases not matched to a gene. The CDR3 loop is CASSLAGTGRYGYTF. CDR3 sequence (DNA): TGTGCCAGCAGCTTGGCCGGGACAGGGAGATATGGCTACACCTTC.

The V call is TRBV7-9, the J call TRBJ2-7, with 7 bases fitting TRBD1. CDR1 is SEHNR and CDR2 is FQNEAQ in the germline V gene (reference sequence). The length of the CDR3 is 14 residues. V trimming: 6 bases; J trimming: 1 base; junction bases outside the gene matches: 6. The CDR3 sequence is CASRPSGGSYEQYF. CDR3 DNA sequence: TGTGCCAGCAGACCTTCAGGGGGATCCTACGAGCAGTACTTC. The entire variable domain, with the rest obtained from reference TRBV7-9 and TRBJ2-7, is as follows: DTGVSQNPRHKITKRGQNVTFRCDPISEHNRLYWYRQTLGQGPEFLTYFQNEAQLEKSRLLSDRFSAERPKGSFSTLEIQRTEQGDSAMYLCASRPSGGSYEQYFGPGTRLTVT.

This clone was picked up a small number of times. The chain joins TRBV5-6 to TRBJ2-2, with a weak D call TRBD1 (5 bases). The V gene lost 1 base and the J gene lost 0 bases, with 16 bases spanning the gap. Germline V gene data show CDR1 as SGHDT and CDR2 as YYEEEE. The CDR3 loop spans 18 amino acids. The DNA of the CDR3 is TGTGCCAGCAGCTTGTGGGTAGGACAAAGCGCGAACACCGGGGAGCTGTTTTTT. Translating gives CASSLWVGQSANTGELFF. Combining the CDR3 with reference TRBV5-6 and TRBJ2-2 gives the whole variable domain DAGVTQSPTHLIKTRGQQVTLRCSPKSGHDTVSWYQQALGQGPQFIFQYYEEEERQRGNFPDRFSGHQFPNYSSELNVNALLLGDSALYLCASSLWVGQSANTGELFFGEGSRLTVL.

V and J are TRBV6-5 and TRBJ1-2; no reliable D call. V lost 0 bases and J 6 bases, leaving 11 bases between the germline ends. Germline CDR1 MNHEY, CDR2 SVGAGI. This CDR3 contains 14 residues. The CDR3 nucleotides read TGTGCCAGCAGTTACTCTGTCCCTCCTCATGGCTACACCTTC. Its protein is CASSYSVPPHGYTF.

V is TRBV7-8 and J is TRBJ2-7; 10 bases are shared with TRBD2. V gave up 5 bases and J gave up 3 bases; unmatched junction bases: 7. The CDR3 extends over 15 amino acids. Germline CDR1 reads SGHVS; CDR2 reads FQNEAQ. The CDR3 reads CASSPTGTSVYEQYF. CDR3 coding DNA: TGTGCCAGCAGCCCCACCGGGACTAGCGTCTACGAGCAGTACTTC.

The CDR3 region is CASSPDRGRAGYGYTF. In DNA form, the CDR3 reads TGTGCCAGCAGCCCCGACAGGGGGCGCGCCGGCTATGGCTACACCTTC. The V and J genes are TRBV6-2 or TRBV6-3 and TRBJ1-2, with 10 positions matching TRBD1. Germline loops: CDR1 MNHEY, CDR2 SVGEGT. After removal of 6 bases from V and 4 bases from J, the junction contained 11 bases not matched to a gene. The CDR3 sequence is 16 residues long.

This clone was seen a handful of times. V usage is TRBV6-5 and J usage is TRBJ2-7; possibly TRBD1 for D (7 bases). CDR1 is MNHEY and CDR2 is SVGAGI in the germline V gene. The V gene lost 2 bases and the J gene lost 3 bases, with 14 bases spanning the gap. The CDR3 has 15 residues. CDR3 bases: TGTGCCAGCAGTTACGGAGGGGGCGTAGGCTACGAGCAGTACTTC. This encodes CASSYGGGVGYEQYF.

This rearrangement joins TRBV28 to TRBJ1-4; 11 bases are shared with TRBD1. After removal of 3 bases from V and 5 bases from J, the junction contained 2 bases not matched to a gene. The CDR3 totals 15 residues. Germline lookup yields CDR1 MDHEN and CDR2 SYDVKM. CDR3 nucleotide sequence: TGTGCCAGCAGTTTGGGACAGGGGGAGAATGAAAAACTGTTTTTT. Amino acid sequence: CASSLGQGENEKLFF.